The clone carrying this T cell receptor (beta chain) was seen many times. What it recognizes is unknown. This sample is drawn from a study of T cells in Graves' hyperthyroidism and ophthalmopathy. RNA transcripts served as the template for amplifying TCR beta CDR3 regions. A set of HTBI primers served as the primers for a first-round RT-PCR of the TCR CDR3. TCRdb reprocessed the multiplex PCR reads with MiXCR, giving one entry per CDR3 protein. The table includes more than 500,000 distinct CDR3 sequences, 46% detected once. Clinical symptoms, serum thyroxine and TRAb, thyroid ultrasound and orbital computed tomography were used for the diagnoses. Study-level points and caveats: By a 13 V-J model, ophthalmopathy was set apart from stable hyperthyroidism. Most thyroid-expanded clonotypes above 0.001 were also found in blood. The model foresaw ophthalmopathy a median 6.5 months prior to onset.

The CDR3 runs to 15 residues. The germline V gene has CDR1 SGHDN and CDR2 FVKESK. V was clipped by 4 bases and J by 4 bases, with 16 bases between them. The TCR was taken from an adult woman with Graves' disease, either hyperthyroidism or ophthalmopathy (not recorded which). Sequencing was performed on peripheral blood or thyroid tissue (not recorded which). The chain recombines TRBV14 with TRBJ1-1; no reliable D call. CDR3 in amino acids: CASSPPTRYSTEAFF. The DNA of the CDR3 is TGTGCCAGCAGCCCCCCGACAAGGTATAGCACTGAAGCTTTCTTT. The full variable domain, rest sourced from reference TRBV14 and TRBJ1-1, is EAGVTQFPSHSVIEKGQTVTLRCDPISGHDNLYWYRRVMGKEIKFLLHFVKESKQDESGMPNNRFLAERTGGTYSTLKVQPAELEDSGVYFCASSPPTRYSTEAFFGQGTRLTVV.